Included here is one TCR beta chain sequence, with context. The antigen is undetermined. Every patient had mismatch repair deficiency by PCR or immunohistochemistry. TCR sequencing covered a few patients who responded to pembrolizumab. Libraries were prepared by immunoSEQ multiplex PCR; TCRdb keeps only in-frame clonotypes and omits some of them. The data show 100,000 to 150,000 clones, with roughly 90% seen just once and 12% held by the top ten. Germline loops: CDR1 PRHDT, CDR2 FYEKMQ (reference sequence). The CDR3 has 17 residues. Trimming removed 4 bases from V and 0 bases from J; junction bases left unmatched: 7. The source of the sample is a study of PD-1 blockade in mismatch repair-deficient tumors. Study background: All were previously treated, progressing patients with some twelve mismatch repair-deficient cancer types. Study outcomes and limitations: Tumor-resident clones, often absent from pretreatment blood, expanded after pembrolizumab and then contracted.

The V gene is TRBV13, the J gene TRBJ2-1; 9 bases fit TRBD2. The TCR sequence derives from an adult with mismatch repair-deficient cancer. Material: peripheral blood, obtained just under 74 weeks after starting pembrolizumab. The DNA of the CDR3 is TGTGCCAGCAGCTCCGGACTAGCGAGGAGCTCCTACAATGAGCAGTTCTTC. Translation: CASSSGLARSSYNEQFF.